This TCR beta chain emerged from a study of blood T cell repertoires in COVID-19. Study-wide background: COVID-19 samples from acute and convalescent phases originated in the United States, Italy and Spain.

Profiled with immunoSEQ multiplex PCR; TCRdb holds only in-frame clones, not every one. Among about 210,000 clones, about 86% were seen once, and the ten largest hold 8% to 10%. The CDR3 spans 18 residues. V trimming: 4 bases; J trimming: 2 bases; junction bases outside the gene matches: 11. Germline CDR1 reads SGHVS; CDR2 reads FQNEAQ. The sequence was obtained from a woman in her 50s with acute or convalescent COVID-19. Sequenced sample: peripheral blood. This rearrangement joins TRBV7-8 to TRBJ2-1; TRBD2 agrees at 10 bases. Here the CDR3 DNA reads TGTGCCAGCAGCTCCGGGACTAGCGCCCTAGACGCCTACAATGAGCAGTTCTTC. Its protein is CASSSGTSALDAYNEQFF.